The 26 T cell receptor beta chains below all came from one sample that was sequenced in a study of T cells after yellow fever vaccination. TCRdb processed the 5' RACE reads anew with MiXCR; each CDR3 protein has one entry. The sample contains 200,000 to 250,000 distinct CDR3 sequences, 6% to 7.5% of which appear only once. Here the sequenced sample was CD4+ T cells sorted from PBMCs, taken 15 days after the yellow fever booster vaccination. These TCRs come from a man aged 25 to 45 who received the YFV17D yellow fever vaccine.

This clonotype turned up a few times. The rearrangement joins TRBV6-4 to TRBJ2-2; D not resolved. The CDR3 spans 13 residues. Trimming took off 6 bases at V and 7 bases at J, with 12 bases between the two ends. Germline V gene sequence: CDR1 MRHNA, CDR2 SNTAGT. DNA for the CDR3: TGTGCCAGCAGAATTTACCGAGGCGGGGAGCTGTTTTTT. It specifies CASRIYRGGELFF.

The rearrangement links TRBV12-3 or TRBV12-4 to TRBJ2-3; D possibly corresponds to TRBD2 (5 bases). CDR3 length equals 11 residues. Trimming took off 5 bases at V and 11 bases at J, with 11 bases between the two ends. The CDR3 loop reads CASSSTGMQYF. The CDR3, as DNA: TGTGCCAGCAGTAGTACCGGGATGCAGTATTTT.

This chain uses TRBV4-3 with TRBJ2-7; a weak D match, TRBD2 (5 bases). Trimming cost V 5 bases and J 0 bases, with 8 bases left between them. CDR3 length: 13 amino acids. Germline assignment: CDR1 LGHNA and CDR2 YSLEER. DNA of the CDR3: TGCGCCAGCAGCGAGGGTCCCTCCTACGAGCAGTACTTC. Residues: CASSEGPSYEQYF.

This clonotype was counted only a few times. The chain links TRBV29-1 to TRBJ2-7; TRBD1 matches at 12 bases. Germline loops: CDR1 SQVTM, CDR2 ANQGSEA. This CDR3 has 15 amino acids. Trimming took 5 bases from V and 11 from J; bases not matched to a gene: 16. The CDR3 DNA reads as TGCAGCGTTCTAAAATTCCGGGACAGGGGGCCTATCGAGTACTTC. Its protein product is CSVLKFRDRGPIEYF.

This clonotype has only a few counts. This CDR3 is CASSQGTFTGNTIYF. The CDR3, as DNA: TGTGCCAGCAGTCAAGGGACATTCACTGGAAACACCATATATTTT. The gene calls are TRBV12-3 or TRBV12-4 and TRBJ1-3; tentatively, D is TRBD1 (6 bases). This CDR3 contains 15 residues. Deletions cut 5 bases from V and 2 bases from J, with 13 bases between.

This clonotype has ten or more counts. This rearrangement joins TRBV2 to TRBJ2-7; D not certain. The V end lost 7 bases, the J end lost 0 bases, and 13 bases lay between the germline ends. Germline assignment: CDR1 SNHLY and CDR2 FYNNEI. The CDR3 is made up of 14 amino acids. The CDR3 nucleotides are TGTGCCAGCACACCAGACCCCCACTCCTACGAGCAGTACTTC. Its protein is CASTPDPHSYEQYF.

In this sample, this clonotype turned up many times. CDR3 DNA sequence: TGCAGCGTCTACAGGGGTGCAGAGACCCAGTACTTC. This encodes CSVYRGAETQYF. V is TRBV29-1 and J is TRBJ2-5, with 7 positions matching TRBD1. CDR3 length: 12 residues. Germline loops: CDR1 SQVTM, CDR2 ANQGSEA. Germline trimming cut 6 bases from V and 4 bases from J; bases unmatched to any gene: 5.

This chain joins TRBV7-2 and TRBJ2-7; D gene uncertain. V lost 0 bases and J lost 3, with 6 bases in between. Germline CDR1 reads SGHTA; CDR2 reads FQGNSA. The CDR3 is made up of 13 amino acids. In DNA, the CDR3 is TGTGCCAGCAGCTTAGCGCAGTTCTACGAGCAGTACTTC. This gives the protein CASSLAQFYEQYF.

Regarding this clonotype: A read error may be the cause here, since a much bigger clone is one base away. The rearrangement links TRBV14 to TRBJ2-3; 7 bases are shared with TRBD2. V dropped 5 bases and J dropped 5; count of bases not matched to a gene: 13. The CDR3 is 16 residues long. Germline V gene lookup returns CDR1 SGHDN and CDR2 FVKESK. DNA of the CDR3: TGTGCCAGCAGCTCCTTTGGCCAAGCGGGAAAAGATACGCAGTATTTT. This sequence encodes CASSSFGQAGKDTQYF.

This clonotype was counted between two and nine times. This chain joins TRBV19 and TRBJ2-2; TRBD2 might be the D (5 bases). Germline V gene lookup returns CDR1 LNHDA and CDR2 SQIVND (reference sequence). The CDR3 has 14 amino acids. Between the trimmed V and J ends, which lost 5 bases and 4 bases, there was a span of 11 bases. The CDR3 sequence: CASSPAVGTGELFF. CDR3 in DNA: TGTGCCAGTAGTCCAGCGGTAGGCACCGGGGAGCTGTTTTTT.

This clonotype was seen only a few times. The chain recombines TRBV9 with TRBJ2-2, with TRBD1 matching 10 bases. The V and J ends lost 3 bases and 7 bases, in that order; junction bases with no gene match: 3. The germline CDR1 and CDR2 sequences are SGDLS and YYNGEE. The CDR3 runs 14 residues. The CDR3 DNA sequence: TGTGCCAGCAGCGGGACAGGGGGTGTCGGGGAGCTGTTTTTT. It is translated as CASSGTGGVGELFF.

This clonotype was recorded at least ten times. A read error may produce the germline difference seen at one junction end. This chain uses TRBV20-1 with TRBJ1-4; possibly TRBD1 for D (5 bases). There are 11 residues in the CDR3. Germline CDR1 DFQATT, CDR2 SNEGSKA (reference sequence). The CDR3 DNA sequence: TGCAGTGCTAGAGATCGGGGGATCTCACGTTTT. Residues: CSARDRGISRF.

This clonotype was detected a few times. CDR3 protein: CASKPLAGFTDTQYF. The CDR3 nucleotides read TGTGCCAGCAAACCCCTAGCGGGATTCACAGATACGCAGTATTTT. The chain carries TRBV7-9 and TRBJ2-3; TRBD2 matches at 9 bases. With V trimmed by 7 bases and J by 2 bases, 7 bases remained unmatched. CDR3 length: 15 amino acids. CDR1 is SEHNR and CDR2 is FQNEAQ in the germline V gene (reference sequence).

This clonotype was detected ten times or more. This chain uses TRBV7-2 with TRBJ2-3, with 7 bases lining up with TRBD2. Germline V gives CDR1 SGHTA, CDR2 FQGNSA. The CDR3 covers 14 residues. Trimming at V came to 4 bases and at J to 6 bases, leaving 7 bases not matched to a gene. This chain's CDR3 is CASSSRDYRDTQYF. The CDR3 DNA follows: TGTGCCAGCAGCTCTCGGGACTACCGGGATACGCAGTATTTT.

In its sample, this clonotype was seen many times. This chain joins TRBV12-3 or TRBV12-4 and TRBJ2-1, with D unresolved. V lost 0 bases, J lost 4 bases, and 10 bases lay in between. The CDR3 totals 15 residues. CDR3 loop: CASSLAAGDYNEQFF. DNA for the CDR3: TGTGCCAGCAGTTTAGCGGCAGGAGATTACAATGAGCAGTTCTTC.

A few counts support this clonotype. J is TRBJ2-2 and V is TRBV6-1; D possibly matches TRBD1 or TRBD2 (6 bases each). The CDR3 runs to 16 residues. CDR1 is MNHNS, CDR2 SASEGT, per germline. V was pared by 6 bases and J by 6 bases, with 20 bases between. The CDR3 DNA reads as TGTGCCAGCAGCCCCCGGGGTAGGGGGGATCCCGGGGAGCTGTTTTTT. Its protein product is CASSPRGRGDPGELFF.

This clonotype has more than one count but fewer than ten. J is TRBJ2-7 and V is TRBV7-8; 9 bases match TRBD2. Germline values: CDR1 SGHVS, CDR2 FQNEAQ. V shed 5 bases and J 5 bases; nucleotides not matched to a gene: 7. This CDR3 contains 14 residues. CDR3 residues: CASSPTLAGDEQYF. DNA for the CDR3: TGTGCCAGCAGCCCAACCTTAGCGGGAGACGAGCAGTACTTC.

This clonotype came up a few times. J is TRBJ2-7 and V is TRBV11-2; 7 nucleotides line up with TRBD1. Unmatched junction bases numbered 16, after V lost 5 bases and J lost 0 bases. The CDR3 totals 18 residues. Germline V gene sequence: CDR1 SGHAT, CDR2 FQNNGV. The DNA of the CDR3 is TGTGCCAGCAGCCCAGAGGGGGCGGACCGAGGTGGCTCCTACGAGCAGTACTTC. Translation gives CASSPEGADRGGSYEQYF.

For the CDR3, the DNA is TGCGCCAGCAGCCAAAACCGGGGACAGCAGGATACGCAGTATTTT. Translation gives CASSQNRGQQDTQYF. This rearrangement joins TRBV4-3 to TRBJ2-3, with 7 nucleotides matching TRBD1. The CDR3 contains 15 residues. V lost 2 bases to trimming and J lost 6 bases; unmatched junction nucleotides: 8. The V gene's germline CDR1 is LGHNA and CDR2 YSLEER.

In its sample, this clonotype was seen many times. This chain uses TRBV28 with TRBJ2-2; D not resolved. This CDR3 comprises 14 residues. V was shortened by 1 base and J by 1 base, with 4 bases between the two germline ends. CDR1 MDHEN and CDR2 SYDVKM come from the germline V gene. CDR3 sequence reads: CASSLSGNTGELFF. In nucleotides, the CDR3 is TGTGCCAGCAGTTTATCAGGGAACACCGGGGAGCTGTTTTTT.

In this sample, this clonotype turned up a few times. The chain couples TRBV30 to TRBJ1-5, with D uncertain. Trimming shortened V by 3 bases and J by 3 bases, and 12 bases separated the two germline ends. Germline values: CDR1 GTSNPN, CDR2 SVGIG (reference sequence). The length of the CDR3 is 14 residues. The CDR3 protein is CAWSRTLYNQPQHF. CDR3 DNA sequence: TGTGCCTGGAGCCGGACTTTGTACAATCAGCCCCAGCATTTT. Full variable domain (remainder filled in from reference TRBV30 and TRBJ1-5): SQTIHQWPATLVQPVGSPLSLECTVEGTSNPNLYWYRQAAGRGLQLLFYSVGIGQISSEVPQNLSASRPQDRQFILSSKKLLLSDSGFYLCAWSRTLYNQPQHFGDGTRLSIL.

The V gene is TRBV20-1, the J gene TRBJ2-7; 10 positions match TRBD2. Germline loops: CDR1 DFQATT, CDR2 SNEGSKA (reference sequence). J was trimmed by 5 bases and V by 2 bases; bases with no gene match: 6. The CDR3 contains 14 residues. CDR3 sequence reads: CSARPPGTSDEQYF. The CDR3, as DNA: TGCAGTGCTAGACCCCCCGGGACTAGCGACGAGCAGTACTTC.

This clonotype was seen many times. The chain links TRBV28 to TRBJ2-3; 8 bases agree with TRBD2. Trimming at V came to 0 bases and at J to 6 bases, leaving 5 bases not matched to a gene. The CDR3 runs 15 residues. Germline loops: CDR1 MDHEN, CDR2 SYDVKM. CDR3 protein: CASSLWPGRADTQYF. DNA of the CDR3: TGTGCCAGCAGTTTATGGCCCGGGAGGGCGGATACGCAGTATTTT.

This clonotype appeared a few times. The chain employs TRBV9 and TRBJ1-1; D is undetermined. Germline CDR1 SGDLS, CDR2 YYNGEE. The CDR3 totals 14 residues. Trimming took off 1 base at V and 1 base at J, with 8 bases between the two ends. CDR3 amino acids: CASSVKGGNTEAFF. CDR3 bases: TGTGCCAGCAGCGTAAAAGGCGGGAACACTGAAGCTTTCTTT.

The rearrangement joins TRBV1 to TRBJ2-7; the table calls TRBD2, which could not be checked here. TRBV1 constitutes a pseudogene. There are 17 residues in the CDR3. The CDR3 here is CTSSQAISAGGPYEQYF. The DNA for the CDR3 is TGCACCAGCAGCCAAGCTATCTCAGCGGGAGGGCCCTACGAGCAGTACTTC.

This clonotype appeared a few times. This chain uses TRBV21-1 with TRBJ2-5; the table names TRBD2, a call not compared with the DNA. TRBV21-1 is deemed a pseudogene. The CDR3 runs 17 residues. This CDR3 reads CASIKAGGPTYQETQYF. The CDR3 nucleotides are TGTGCCAGCATCAAAGCGGGAGGGCCGACTTACCAAGAGACCCAGTACTTC.